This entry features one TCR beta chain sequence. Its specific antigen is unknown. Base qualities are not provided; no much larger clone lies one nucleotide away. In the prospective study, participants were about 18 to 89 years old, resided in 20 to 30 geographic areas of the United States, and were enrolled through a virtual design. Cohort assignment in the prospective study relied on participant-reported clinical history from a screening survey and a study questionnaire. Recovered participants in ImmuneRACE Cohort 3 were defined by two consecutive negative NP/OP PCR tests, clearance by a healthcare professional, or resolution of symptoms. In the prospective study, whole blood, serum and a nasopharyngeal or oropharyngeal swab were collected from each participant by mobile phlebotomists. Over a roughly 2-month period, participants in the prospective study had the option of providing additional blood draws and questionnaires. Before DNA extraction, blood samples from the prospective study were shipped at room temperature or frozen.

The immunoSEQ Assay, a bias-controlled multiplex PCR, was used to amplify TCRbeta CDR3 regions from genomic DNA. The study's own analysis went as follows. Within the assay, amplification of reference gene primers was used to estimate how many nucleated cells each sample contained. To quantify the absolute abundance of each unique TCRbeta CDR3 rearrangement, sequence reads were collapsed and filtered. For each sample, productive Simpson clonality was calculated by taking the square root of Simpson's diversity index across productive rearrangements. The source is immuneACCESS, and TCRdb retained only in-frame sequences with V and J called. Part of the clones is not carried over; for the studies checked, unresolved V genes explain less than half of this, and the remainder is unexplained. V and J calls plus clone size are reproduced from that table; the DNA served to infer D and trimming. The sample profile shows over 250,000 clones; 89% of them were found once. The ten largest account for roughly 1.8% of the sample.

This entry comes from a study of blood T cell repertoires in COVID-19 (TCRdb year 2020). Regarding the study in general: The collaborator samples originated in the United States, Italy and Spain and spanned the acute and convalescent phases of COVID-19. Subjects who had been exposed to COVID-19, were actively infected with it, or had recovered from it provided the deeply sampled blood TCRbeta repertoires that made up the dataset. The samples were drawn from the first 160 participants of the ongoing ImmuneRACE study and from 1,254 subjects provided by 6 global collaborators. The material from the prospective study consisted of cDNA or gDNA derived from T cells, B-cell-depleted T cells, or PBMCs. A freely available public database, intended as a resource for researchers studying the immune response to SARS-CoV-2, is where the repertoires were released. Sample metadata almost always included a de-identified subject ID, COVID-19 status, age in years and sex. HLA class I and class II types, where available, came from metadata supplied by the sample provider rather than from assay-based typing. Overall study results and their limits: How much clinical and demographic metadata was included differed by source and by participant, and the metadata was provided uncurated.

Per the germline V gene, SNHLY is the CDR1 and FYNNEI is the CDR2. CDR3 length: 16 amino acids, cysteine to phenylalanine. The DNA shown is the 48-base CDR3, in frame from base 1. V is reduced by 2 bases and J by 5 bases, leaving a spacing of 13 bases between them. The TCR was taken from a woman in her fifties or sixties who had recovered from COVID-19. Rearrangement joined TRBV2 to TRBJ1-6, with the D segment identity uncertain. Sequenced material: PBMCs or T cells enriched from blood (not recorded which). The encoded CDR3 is CASSESSVTNNSPLHF. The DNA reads TGTGCCAGCAGTGAATCGTCTGTCACAAATAATTCACCCCTCCACTTT.